Following are 10 T cell receptor beta chains from one sample sequenced in a study of blood T cell repertoires in COVID-19. Here immunoSEQ multiplex PCR was the method, and the copy in TCRdb shows in-frame clones only, minus some. The table lists 250,000 or so clones, approximately 90% of them singletons. Sequencing used PBMCs or T cells enriched from blood (not recorded which). Receptor source: a man between 35 and 55 years old who had been exposed to COVID-19.

This chain uses TRBV19 with TRBJ1-1, with D tentatively TRBD1 (5 bases). Germline V CDR1 and CDR2: LNHDA, SQIVND (reference sequence). The CDR3 totals 14 residues. Between the trimmed V and J ends, which lost 3 bases and 4 bases, there was a span of 12 bases. CDR3 protein: CASSIGGWGTEAFF. The CDR3, as DNA: TGTGCCAGTAGTATCGGGGGTTGGGGCACTGAAGCTTTCTTT.

The chain employs TRBV10-3 and TRBJ2-3, with D maybe TRBD1 (6 bases). CDR3 length equals 15 residues. The V gene's germline CDR1 is ENHRY and CDR2 SYGVKD. Between the trimmed V and J ends, which lost 6 bases and 0 bases, there was a span of 13 bases. CDR3 nucleotide sequence: TGTGCCATCAGGGACAGTTTAGCTAGCACAGATACGCAGTATTTT. Its protein product is CAIRDSLASTDTQYF.

The CDR3 nucleotides are TGTGCCAGTAGTACTCCCGGACAGGGAAGAGTGACCCAGTACTTC. It codes for CASSTPGQGRVTQYF. V usage is TRBV19 and J usage is TRBJ2-5; 8 bases match TRBD1. Trimming cost V 4 bases and J 7 bases; bases outside gene matches: 11. The CDR3 is 15 amino acids. Germline-derived CDR1 and CDR2 are LNHDA and SQIVND (reference sequence).

The chain couples TRBV24-1 to TRBJ1-5; D is undetermined. Looked up from germline, CDR1 is KGHDR and CDR2 is SFDVKD. The CDR3 is 15 residues long. Trimming cost V 3 bases and J 2 bases, with 10 bases left between them. The CDR3: CATSDTTGGNQPQHF. CDR3 bases: TGTGCCACCAGTGATACGACTGGCGGCAATCAGCCCCAGCATTTT.

V usage is TRBV27 and J usage is TRBJ2-1, with TRBD2 matching over 11 bases. Germline loops: CDR1 MNHEY, CDR2 SMNVEV (reference sequence). With 5 bases clipped from V and 7 bases from J, the junction kept 4 bases outside the gene matches. The CDR3 consists of 14 residues. DNA for the CDR3: TGTGCCAGCAGTCTAGCGGGAGGAGGGAATGAGCAGTTCTTC. Protein sequence: CASSLAGGGNEQFF.

J is TRBJ1-2 and V is TRBV24-1; D is uncertain. The CDR3 runs 14 residues. CDR1 is KGHDR and CDR2 is SFDVKD in the germline V gene. The V gene lost 1 base and the J gene lost 6 bases, with 11 bases spanning the gap. CDR3 region: CATSDFSQVHGYTF. DNA of the CDR3: TGTGCCACCAGTGATTTTAGTCAGGTCCATGGCTACACCTTC.

The rearrangement joins TRBV7-9 to TRBJ2-7, with D possibly matching TRBD2 (6 bases). V lost 4 bases and J 7 bases, leaving 11 bases between the germline ends. The CDR3 sequence is 12 residues long. The germline CDR1 and CDR2 sequences are SEHNR and FQNEAQ (reference sequence). The CDR3 loop reads CASSSGLQEQYF. The CDR3 DNA reads as TGTGCCAGCAGCTCGGGACTCCAAGAGCAGTACTTC.

The chain joins TRBV21-1 to TRBJ2-3; TRBD2, the table's D call, lacks a check against the DNA. TRBV21-1 is listed as a pseudogene. CDR3 size: 15 residues. The DNA for the CDR3 is TGTGCCAGCAGCAAACGGGGAGTGGGAACAGATACGCAGTATTTT. Protein product: CASSKRGVGTDTQYF.

This chain links TRBV7-9 with TRBJ1-1; 10 positions agree with TRBD1. V lost 5 bases to trimming and J lost 0 bases; unmatched junction nucleotides: 12. CDR1 SEHNR and CDR2 FQNEAQ come from the germline V gene (reference sequence). The CDR3 is 18 amino acids. This chain's CDR3 is CASSPYGGDRGVNTEAFF. CDR3 in DNA: TGTGCCAGCAGCCCATATGGGGGGGACAGGGGTGTGAACACTGAAGCTTTCTTT.

This clone was counted between two and nine times. The gene calls are TRBV5-4 and TRBJ2-1; 13 nucleotides agree with TRBD2. CDR3 size: 16 residues. The J segment lost 10 bases and the V segment lost 4 bases, leaving 11 bases of the junction unmatched. Germline loops: CDR1 SGHNT, CDR2 YYREEE (reference sequence). CDR3 nucleotides: TGTGCCAGCAGCAGCGGGACTAGCGGGAAATCATCCGAGCAGTTCTTC. Translation gives CASSSGTSGKSSEQFF.